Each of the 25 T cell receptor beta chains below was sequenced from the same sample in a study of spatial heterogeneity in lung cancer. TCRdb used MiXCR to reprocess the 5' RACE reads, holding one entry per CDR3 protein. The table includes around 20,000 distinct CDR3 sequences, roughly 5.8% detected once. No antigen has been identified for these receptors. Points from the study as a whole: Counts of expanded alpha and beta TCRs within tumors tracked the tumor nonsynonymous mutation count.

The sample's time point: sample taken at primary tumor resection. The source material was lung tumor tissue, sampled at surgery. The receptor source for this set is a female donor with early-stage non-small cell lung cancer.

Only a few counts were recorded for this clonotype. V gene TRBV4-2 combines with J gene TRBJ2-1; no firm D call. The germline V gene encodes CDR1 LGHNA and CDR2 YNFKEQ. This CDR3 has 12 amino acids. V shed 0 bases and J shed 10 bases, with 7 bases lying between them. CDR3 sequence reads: CASSQDFTEQFF. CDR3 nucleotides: TGTGCCAGCAGCCAAGATTTTACAGAGCAGTTCTTC.

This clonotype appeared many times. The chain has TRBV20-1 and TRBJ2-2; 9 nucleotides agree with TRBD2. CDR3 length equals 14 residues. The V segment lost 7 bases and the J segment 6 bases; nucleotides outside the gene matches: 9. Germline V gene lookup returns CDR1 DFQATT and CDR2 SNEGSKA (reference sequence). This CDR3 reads CSGGLAGGAGELFF. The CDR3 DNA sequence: TGCAGTGGAGGTTTGGCGGGAGGGGCCGGGGAGCTGTTTTTT.

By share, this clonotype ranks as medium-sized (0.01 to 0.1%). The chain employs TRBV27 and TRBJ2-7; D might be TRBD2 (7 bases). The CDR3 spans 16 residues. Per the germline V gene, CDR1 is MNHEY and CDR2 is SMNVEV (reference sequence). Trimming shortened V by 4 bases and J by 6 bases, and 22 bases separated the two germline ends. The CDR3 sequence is CASSSVARGANREQYF. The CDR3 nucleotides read TGTGCCAGCAGTTCCGTCGCTCGGGGGGCGAACCGCGAGCAGTACTTC.

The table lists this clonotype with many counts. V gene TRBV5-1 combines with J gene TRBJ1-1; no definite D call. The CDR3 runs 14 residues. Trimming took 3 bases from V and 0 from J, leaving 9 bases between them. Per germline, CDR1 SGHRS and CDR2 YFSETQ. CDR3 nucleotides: TGCGCCAGCAGCTCTGGCAGCATGAACACTGAAGCTTTCTTT. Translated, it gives CASSSGSMNTEAFF.

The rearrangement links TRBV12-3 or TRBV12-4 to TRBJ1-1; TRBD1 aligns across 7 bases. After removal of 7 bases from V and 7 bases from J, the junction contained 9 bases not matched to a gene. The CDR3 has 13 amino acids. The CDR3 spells CASTGDSLYEAFF. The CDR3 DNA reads TGTGCCAGCACCGGGGACAGTTTATATGAAGCTTTCTTT.

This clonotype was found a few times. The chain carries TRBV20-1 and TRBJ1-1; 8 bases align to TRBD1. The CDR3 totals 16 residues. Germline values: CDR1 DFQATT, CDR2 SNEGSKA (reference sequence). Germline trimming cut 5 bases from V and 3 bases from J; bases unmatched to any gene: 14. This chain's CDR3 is CSAPSGGQGAYTEAFF. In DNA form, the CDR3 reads TGCAGTGCTCCCTCAGGGGGCCAGGGAGCCTACACTGAAGCTTTCTTT.

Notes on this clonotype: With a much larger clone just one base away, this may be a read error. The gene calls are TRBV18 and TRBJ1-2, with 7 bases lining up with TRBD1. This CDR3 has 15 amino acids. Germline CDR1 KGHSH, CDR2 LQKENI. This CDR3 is CVSSPRTGENYGYTF. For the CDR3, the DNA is TGTGTCAGCTCACCACGAACAGGGGAGAACTATGGCTACACCTTC.

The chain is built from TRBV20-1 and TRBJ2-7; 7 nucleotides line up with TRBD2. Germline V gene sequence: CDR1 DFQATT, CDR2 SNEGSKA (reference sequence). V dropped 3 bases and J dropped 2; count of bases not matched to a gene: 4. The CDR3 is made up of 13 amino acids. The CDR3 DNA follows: TGCAGTGCTAGTGGGGACTACGCCTACGAGCAGTACTTC. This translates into CSASGDYAYEQYF.

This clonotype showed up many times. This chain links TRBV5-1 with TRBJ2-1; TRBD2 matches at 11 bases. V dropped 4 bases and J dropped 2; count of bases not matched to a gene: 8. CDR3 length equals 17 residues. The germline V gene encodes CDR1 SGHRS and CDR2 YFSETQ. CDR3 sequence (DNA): TGCGCCAGCAGCACACCTAGCGGGAGGTTGACCTACAATGAGCAGTTCTTC. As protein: CASSTPSGRLTYNEQFF.

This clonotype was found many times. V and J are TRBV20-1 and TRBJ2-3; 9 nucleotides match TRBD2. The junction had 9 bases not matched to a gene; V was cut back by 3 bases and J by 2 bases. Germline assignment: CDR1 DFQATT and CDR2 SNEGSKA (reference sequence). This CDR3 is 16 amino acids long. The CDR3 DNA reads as TGCAGTGCTAGCACCCCGGCTAGCGGGGTCACAGATACGCAGTATTTT. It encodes CSASTPASGVTDTQYF.

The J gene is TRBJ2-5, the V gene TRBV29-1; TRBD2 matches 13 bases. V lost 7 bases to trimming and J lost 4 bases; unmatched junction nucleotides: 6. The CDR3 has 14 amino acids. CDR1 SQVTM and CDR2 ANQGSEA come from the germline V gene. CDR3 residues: CSAILAGGVETQYF. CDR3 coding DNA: TGCAGCGCTATACTAGCGGGAGGGGTAGAGACCCAGTACTTC.

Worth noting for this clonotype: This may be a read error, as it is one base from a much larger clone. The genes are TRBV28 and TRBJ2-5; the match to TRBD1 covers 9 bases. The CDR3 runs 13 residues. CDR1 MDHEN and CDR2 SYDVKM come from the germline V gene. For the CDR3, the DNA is TGTGCCGGCAGTTGGACAGGGGCCCAGACCCAGTACTTC. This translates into CAGSWTGAQTQYF.

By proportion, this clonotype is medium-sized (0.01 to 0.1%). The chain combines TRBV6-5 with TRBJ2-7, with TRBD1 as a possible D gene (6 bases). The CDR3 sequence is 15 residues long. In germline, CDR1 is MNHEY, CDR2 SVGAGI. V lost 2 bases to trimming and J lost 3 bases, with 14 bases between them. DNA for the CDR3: TGTGCCAGCAGTTACGTCCAGGGGACGAACTACGAGCAGTACTTC. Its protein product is CASSYVQGTNYEQYF.

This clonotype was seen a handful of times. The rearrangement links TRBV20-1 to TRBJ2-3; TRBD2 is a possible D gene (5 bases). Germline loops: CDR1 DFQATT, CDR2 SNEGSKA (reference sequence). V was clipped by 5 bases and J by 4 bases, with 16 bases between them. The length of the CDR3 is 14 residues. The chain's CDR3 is CSAGGEALADTQYF. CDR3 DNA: TGCAGTGCTGGAGGCGAGGCTCTTGCAGATACGCAGTATTTT.

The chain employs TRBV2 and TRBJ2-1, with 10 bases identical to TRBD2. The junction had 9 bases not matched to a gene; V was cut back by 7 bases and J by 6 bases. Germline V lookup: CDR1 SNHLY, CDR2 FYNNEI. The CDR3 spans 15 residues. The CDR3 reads CASTLEGTSVNEQFF. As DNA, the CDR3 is TGTGCCAGCACCCTGGAGGGGACTAGCGTCAATGAGCAGTTCTTC. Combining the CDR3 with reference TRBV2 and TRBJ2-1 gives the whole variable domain EPEVTQTPSHQVTQMGQEVILRCVPISNHLYFYWYRQILGQKVEFLVSFYNNEISEKSEIFDDQFSVERPDGSNFTLKIRSTKLEDSAMYFCASTLEGTSVNEQFFGPGTRLTVL.

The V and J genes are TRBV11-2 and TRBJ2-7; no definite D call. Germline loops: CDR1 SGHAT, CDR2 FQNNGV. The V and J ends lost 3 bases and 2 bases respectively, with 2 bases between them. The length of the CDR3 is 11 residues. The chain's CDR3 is CASSFTYEQYF. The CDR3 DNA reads TGTGCCAGCAGCTTCACCTACGAGCAGTACTTC.

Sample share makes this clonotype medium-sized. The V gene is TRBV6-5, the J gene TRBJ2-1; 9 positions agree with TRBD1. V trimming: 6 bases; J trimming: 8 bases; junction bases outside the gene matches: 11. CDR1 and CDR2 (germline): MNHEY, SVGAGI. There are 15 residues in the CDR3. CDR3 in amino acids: CASSLFGTGMDEQFF. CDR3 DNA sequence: TGTGCCAGCAGCCTATTCGGGACAGGGATGGATGAGCAGTTCTTC.

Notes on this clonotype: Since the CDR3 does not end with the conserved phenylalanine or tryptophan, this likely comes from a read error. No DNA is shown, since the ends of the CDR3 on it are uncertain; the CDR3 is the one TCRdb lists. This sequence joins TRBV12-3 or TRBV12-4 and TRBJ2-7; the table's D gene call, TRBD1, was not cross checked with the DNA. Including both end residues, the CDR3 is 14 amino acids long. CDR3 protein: CASSLNGQGLDFRI.

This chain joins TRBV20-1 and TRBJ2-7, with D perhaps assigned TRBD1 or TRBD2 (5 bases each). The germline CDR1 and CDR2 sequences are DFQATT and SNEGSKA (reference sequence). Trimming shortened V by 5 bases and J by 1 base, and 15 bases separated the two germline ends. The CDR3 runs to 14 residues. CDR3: CSAEPGRDSYEQYF. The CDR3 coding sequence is TGCAGTGCTGAACCGGGACGGGATTCCTACGAGCAGTACTTC.

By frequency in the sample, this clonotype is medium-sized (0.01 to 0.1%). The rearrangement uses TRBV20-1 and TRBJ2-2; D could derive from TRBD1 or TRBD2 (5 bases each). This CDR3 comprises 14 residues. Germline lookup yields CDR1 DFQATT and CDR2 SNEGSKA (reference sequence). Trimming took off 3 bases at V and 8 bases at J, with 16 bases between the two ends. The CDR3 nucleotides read TGCAGTGCTAGTCTATTTAGGGGAGCTGGGGAGCTGTTTTTT. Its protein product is CSASLFRGAGELFF.

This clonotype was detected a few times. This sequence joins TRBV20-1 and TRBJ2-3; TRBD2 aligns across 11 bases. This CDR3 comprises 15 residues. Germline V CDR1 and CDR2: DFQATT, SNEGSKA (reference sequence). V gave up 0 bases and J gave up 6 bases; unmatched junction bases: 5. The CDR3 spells CSARDLAGGPDTQYF. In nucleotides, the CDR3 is TGCAGTGCTAGAGATTTAGCGGGGGGGCCCGATACGCAGTATTTT.

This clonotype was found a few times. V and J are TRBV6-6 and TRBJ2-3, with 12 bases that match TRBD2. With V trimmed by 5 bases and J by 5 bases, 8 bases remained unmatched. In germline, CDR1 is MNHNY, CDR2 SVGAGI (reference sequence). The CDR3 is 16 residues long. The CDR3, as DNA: TGTGCCAGCAGTCAATATCTAGCGGGAGGGCAAGATACGCAGTATTTT. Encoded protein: CASSQYLAGGQDTQYF.

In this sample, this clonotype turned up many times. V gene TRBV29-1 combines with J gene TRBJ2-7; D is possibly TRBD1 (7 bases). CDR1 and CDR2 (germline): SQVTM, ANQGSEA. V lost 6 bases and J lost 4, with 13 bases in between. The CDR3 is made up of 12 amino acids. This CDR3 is CSVQQGRYEQYF. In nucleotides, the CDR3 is TGCAGCGTCCAACAGGGGAGGTACGAGCAGTACTTC.

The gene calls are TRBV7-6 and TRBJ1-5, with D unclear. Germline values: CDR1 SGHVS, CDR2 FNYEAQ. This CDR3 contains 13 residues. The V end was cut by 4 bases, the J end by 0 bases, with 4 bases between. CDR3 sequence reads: CASSSNSNQPQHF. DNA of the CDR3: TGTGCCAGCAGCTCTAATAGCAATCAGCCCCAGCATTTT.

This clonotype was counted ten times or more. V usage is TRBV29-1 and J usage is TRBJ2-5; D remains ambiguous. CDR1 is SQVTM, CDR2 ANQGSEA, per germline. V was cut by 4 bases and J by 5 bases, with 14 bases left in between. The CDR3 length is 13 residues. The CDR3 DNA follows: TGCAGCGTTGGGAGAGCCCCCGGGGAGACCCAGTACTTC. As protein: CSVGRAPGETQYF.